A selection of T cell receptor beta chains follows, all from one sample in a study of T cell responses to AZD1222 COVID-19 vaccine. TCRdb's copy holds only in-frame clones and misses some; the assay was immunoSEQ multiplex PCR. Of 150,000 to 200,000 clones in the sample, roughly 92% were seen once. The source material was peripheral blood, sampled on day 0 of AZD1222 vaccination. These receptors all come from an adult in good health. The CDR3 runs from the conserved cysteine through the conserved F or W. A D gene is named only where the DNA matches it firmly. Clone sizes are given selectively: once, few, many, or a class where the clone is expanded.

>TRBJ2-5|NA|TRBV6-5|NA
TGTGCCAGCAGCGCCGGGACTCACTTTTACTTC
CASSAGTHFYF
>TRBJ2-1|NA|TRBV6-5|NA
TGTGCCAGCAGCCAGACAGTCAATGAGCAGTTCTTC
CASSQTVNEQFF
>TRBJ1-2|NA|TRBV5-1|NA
TGCGCCAGCAGCTTGGCCTACGGGGCGAACAGTCCGTATGGCTACACCTTC
CASSLAYGANSPYGYTF
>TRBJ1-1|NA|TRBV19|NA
TGTGCCAGTAGTATAGAAGGGAGCGGTCGTCAGAACACTGAAGCTTTCTTT
CASSIEGSGRQNTEAFF
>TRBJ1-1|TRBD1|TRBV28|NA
TGTGCCAGCAGTTTAGGAGGGGGCCACACTGAAGCTTTCTTT
CASSLGGGHTEAFF
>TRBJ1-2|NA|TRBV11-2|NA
TGTGCCAGCAGCTTGGAATCAGGTGCCTCCGAAGGCTACACCTTC
CASSLESGASEGYTF
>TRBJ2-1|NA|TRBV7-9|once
TGTGCCAGCAGCACCGTAAACAATGAGCAGTTCTTC
CASSTVNNEQFF
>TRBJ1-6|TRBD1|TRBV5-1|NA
TGCGCCAGCAGCTTAACAGGGGAAGTGGCCCTCCACTTT
CASSLTGEVALHF
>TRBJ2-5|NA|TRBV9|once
TGTGCCAGCAGCTTTGGATCGTACCAAGAGACCCAGTACTTC
CASSFGSYQETQYF
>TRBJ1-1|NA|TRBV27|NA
TGTGCCAGCAGTTTATCGGCGGGGGAAGAAGCTTTCTTT
CASSLSAGEEAFF
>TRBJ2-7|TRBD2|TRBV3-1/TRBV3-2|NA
TGTGCCAGCAGCCCCGGACTAGCGGAAATCTCCTACGAGCAGTACTTC
CASSPGLAEISYEQYF
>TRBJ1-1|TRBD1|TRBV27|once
TGTGCCAGCAGTCCCCGGACAGGGGGCGGCACTGAAGCTTTCTTT
CASSPRTGGGTEAFF
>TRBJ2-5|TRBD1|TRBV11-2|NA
TGTGCCAGCAGTCATCCCCGGACAGGTCACCAGTACTTC
CASSHPRTGHQYF
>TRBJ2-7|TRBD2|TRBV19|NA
TGTGCCAGTAGCCCCGGGACTAGCGGGAGGTTGACAATCTACGAGCAGTACTTC
CASSPGTSGRLTIYEQYF
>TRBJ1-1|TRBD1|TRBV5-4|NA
TGTGCCAGCAGCCCGGGACAGGGGATAAACACTGAAGCTTTCTTT
CASSPGQGINTEAFF
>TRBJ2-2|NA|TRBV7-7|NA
TGTGCCAGCAGCTTGCAAGGGCCGAACACCGGGGAGCTGTTTTTT
CASSLQGPNTGELFF
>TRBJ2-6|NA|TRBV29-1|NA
TGCAGCGTTTCAGAAGCTGGGGCCAACGTCCTGACTTTC
CSVSEAGANVLTF
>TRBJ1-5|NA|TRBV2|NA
TGTGCCAGCAGTGGTGGCAGTACCCCACAGAGGCCCCAGCATTTT
CASSGGSTPQRPQHF
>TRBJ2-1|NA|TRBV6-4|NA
TGTGCCAGCAGTGACCCCCGTGAGCAGTTCTTC
CASSDPREQFF
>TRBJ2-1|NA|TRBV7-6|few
TGTGCCAGCAGCTTAGGGGGGACGGAGTACAATGAGCAGTTCTTC
CASSLGGTEYNEQFF
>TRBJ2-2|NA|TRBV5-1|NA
TGCGCCAGCAGCTTGGTGGCCACCGGGGAGCTGTTTTTT
CASSLVATGELFF
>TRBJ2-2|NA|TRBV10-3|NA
TGTGCCATTCAAGGGGGCGGGAACGCGAACACCGGGGAGCTGTTTTTT
CAIQGGGNANTGELFF
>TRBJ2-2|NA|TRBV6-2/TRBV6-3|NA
TGTGCCAGCAGTTACGCGGGGACAGTCGGAACCGGGGAGCTGTTTTTT
CASSYAGTVGTGELFF
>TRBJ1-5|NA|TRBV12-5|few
TGTGCTAGTGGGAAAGGGGAGTCTAGCAATCAGCCCCAGCATTTT
CASGKGESSNQPQHF
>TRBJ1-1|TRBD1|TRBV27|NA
TGTGCCAGCAGACCCAGGGGGCTAAACACTGAAGCTTTCTTT
CASRPRGLNTEAFF
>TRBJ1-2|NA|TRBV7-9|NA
TGTGCCAGCAGCCCCGGGGCCTATGGCTACACCTTC
CASSPGAYGYTF
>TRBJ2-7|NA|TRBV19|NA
TGTGCCAGTACCAATGACCGGAACGAGCAGTACTTC
CASTNDRNEQYF
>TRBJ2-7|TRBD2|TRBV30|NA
TGTGCCTGGAAGGGTCCGGGAGGGAACGAGCAGTACTTC
CAWKGPGGNEQYF
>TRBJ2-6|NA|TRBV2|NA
TGTGCCAGCCTAAGGGTGTACTCTGGGGCCAACGTCCTGACTTTC
CASLRVYSGANVLTF
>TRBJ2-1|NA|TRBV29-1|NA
TGCAGCGGGAGTGGGGGCTCCTACAATGAGCAGTTCTTC
CSGSGGSYNEQFF
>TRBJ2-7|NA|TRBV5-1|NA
TGCGCCAGCAGCCCGCGACGTGGGAGCTCCTACGAGCAGTACTTC
CASSPRRGSSYEQYF
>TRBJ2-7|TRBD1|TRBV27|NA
TGTGCCAGCAGTTCCGGGACAGGGAACTACGAGCAGTACTTC
CASSSGTGNYEQYF
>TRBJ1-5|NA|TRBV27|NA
TGTGCCAGCAGTTTCGAAGGGGGGGTCCACCCCCAGCATTTT
CASSFEGGVHPQHF
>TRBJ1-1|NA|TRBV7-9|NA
TGTGCCAGCAGCTTAGGATCGGGGGCAACTGAAGCTTTCTTT
CASSLGSGATEAFF
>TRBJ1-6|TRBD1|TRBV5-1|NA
TGCGCCAGCAGCTTGAAGGGACAGGGTGGTTCACCCCTCCACTTT
CASSLKGQGGSPLHF
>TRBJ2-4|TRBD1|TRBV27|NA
TGTGCCAGCAGTTCGCCGGGACAGGGGGCTATGAACATTCAGTACTTC
CASSSPGQGAMNIQYF
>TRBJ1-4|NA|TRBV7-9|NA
TGTGCCAGCAGCTCGTCCCTTACAACTAATGAAAAACTGTTTTTT
CASSSSLTTNEKLFF
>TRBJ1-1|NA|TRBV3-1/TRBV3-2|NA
TGTGCCAGCAGCGCGACCGGAAACACTGAAGCTTTCTTT
CASSATGNTEAFF
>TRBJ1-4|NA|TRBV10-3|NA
TGTGCCATCAGTGAGTCGCGAGGTGGATTAACTAATGAAAAACTGTTTTTT
CAISESRGGLTNEKLFF
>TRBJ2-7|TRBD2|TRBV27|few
TGTGCCAGCATTTCCTCGATAGCGGGCGCCCCCTACGAGCAGTACTTC
CASISSIAGAPYEQYF
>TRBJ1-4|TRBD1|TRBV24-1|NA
TGTGCCACCAGTGAGGGGGGACAGGGCAATGAAAAACTGTTTTTT
CATSEGGQGNEKLFF
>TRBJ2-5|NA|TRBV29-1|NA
TGCAGCGTTGAGCAGGGACAAGAGACCCAGTACTTC
CSVEQGQETQYF
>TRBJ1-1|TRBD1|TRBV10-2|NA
TGCGCCAGCAAGGACAGGGCGAACACTGAAGCTTTCTTT
CASKDRANTEAFF
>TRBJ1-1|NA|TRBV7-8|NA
TGTGCCAGCAGCCATGGATCGAACACTGAAGCTTTCTTT
CASSHGSNTEAFF
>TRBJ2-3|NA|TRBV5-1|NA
TGCGCCAGCAGCTTGGTATCCGGGGGCACAGATACGCAGTATTTT
CASSLVSGGTDTQYF
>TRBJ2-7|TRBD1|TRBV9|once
TGTGCCAGCAGCTTATCCGGGACAGGGGCCTACGAGCAGTACTTC
CASSLSGTGAYEQYF
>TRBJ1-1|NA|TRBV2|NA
TGTGCCAGCAGTGGGACAGTACCTAACACTGAAGCTTTCTTT
CASSGTVPNTEAFF
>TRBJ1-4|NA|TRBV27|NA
TGTGCCAGCAGTTTCCAACGGCTGCATTCATTCTCGTATGAAAAACTGTTTTTT
CASSFQRLHSFSYEKLFF
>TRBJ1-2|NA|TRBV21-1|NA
TGTGCCAGCACCCAGAGGGCAGGTCTCAACACTAACTATGGCTACACCTTC
CASTQRAGLNTNYGYTF
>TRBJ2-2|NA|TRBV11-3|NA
TGTGCCAGCAGCTTAAGGGACGCCGGGGAGCTGTTTTTT
CASSLRDAGELFF
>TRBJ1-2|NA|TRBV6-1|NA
TGTGCCAGCAGTGCGACGATATTCGACCACCCGGAGCTCGGCTACACCTTC
CASSATIFDHPELGYTF
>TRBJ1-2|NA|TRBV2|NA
TGTGCCAGCACCGGGAGGGGGGGCGCCTATGGCTACACCTTC
CASTGRGGAYGYTF